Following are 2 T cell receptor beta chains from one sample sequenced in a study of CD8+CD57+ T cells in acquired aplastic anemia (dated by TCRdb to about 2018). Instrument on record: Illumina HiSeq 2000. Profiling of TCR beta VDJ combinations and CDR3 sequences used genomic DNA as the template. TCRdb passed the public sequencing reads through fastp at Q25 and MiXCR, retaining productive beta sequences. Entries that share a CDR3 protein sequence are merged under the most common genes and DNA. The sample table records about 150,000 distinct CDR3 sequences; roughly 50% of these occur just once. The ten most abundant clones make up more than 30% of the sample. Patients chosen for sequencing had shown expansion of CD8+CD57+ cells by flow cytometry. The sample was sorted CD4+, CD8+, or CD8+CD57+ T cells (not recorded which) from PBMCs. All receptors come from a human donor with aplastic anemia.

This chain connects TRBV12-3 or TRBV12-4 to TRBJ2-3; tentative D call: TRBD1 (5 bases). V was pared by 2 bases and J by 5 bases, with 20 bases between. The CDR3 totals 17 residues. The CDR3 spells CASSLKSRTRSRDTQYF. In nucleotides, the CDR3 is TGTGCCAGCAGTTTAAAGTCTCGGACAAGGTCCCGAGATACGCAGTATTTT.

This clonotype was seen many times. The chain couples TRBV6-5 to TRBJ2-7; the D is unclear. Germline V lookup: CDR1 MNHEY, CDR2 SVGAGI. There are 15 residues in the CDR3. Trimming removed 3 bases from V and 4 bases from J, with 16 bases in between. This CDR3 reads CASSYLFRWVYEQYF. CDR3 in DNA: TGTGCCAGCAGTTATCTATTTAGGTGGGTGTACGAGCAGTACTTC.